What follows are 8 T cell receptor beta chains derived from one specimen sequenced in a study of blood T cells in healthy people across ages. The use of a sample-barcoded 5' primer and a J-beta primer mix characterized a second PCR of roughly 7 to 12 cycles. TCRdb fed the 5' RACE reads into MiXCR, producing one record per CDR3 protein. The table lists roughly 800,000 distinct CDR3 sequences, 55% to 75% of them singletons. Input material: blood. The source is a man aged 30 to 45 in good health.

The chain uses TRBV28 and TRBJ2-3; D might be TRBD1 (6 bases). V was pared by 6 bases and J by 11 bases, with 24 bases between. CDR3 length equals 15 residues. Per the germline V gene, CDR1 is MDHEN and CDR2 is SYDVKM. As DNA, the CDR3 is TGTGCCAGCAGCCTCACGGCCCTAAGCAGGGGTGGGCAGTATTTT. Encoded protein: CASSLTALSRGGQYF. The variable domain in full, with the rest retrieved from reference TRBV28 and TRBJ2-3, is DVKVTQSSRYLVKRTGEKVFLECVQDMDHENMFWYRQDPGLGLRLIYFSYDVKMKEKGDIPEGYSVSREKKERFSLILESASTNQTSMYLCASSLTALSRGGQYFGPGTRLTVL.

This clonotype was seen more than once but under ten times. CDR3 protein: CASTLMAEAFF. The DNA of the CDR3 is TGTGCCAGCACCCTTATGGCTGAAGCTTTCTTT. The V gene is TRBV7-9, the J gene TRBJ1-1; unclear D gene. This CDR3 has 11 residues. V was cut by 7 bases and J by 6 bases, with 9 bases left in between. Germline loops: CDR1 SEHNR, CDR2 FQNEAQ (reference sequence).

V gene TRBV20-1 combines with J gene TRBJ2-1; D is undetermined. Deletions cut 4 bases from V and 4 bases from J, with 5 bases between. CDR3 length equals 11 residues. Germline V gene data show CDR1 as DFQATT and CDR2 as SNEGSKA (reference sequence). The CDR3 region has the DNA TGCAGTGCTACCGGGTACAATGAGCAGTTCTTC. As protein: CSATGYNEQFF.

The J gene is TRBJ2-4, the V gene TRBV14; no firm D call. CDR1 and CDR2 from the germline V gene are SGHDN and FVKESK. V was trimmed by 5 bases and J by 3 bases, leaving 14 bases between them. CDR3 length: 15 residues. CDR3 DNA: TGTGCCAGCAGCAAGGACGGTCGGCTCAAAAACATTCAGTACTTC. Protein: CASSKDGRLKNIQYF.

The genes are TRBV30 and TRBJ1-2; D is perhaps TRBD1 (5 bases). With 4 bases removed from V and 7 bases from J, the gap between germline ends came to 13 bases. The CDR3 covers 12 residues. CDR1 is GTSNPN and CDR2 is SVGIG in the germline V gene (reference sequence). CDR3 nucleotide sequence: TGTGCCTGGATGGGGCCAGGGCTTGGCTACACCTTC. Amino acids: CAWMGPGLGYTF.

The chain couples TRBV5-1 to TRBJ2-7, with D uncertain. The V end was cut by 2 bases, the J end by 6 bases, with 12 bases between. Looked up from germline, CDR1 is SGHRS and CDR2 is YFSETQ. The CDR3 spans 13 residues. CDR3 in amino acids: CASSLERASEQYF. CDR3 bases: TGCGCCAGCAGCTTAGAGAGAGCGTCCGAGCAGTACTTC. The full variable domain, with the rest looked up from reference TRBV5-1 and TRBJ2-7, is KAGVTQTPRYLIKTRGQQVTLSCSPISGHRSVSWYQQTPGQGLQFLFEYFSETQRNKGNFPGRFSGRQFSNSRSEMNVSTLELGDSALYLCASSLERASEQYFGPGTRLTVT.

A word on this clonotype: A junction end diverges from the germline sequence, so it may reflect a read error. V usage is TRBV20-1 and J usage is TRBJ2-2, with TRBD2 matching 8 bases. The germline V gene has CDR1 DFQATT and CDR2 SNEGSKA (reference sequence). The CDR3 extends over 15 amino acids. The DNA of the CDR3 is TGCGGTGCTAGAGATTTAGCGGGATACACCGGGGAGCTGTTTTTT. Encoded protein: CGARDLAGYTGELFF.

This chain links TRBV5-5 with TRBJ2-7, with TRBD2 matching 7 bases. The V gene's germline CDR1 is SGHKS and CDR2 YYEKEE (reference sequence). The ends lost 1 base at V and 2 bases at J; junction bases unmatched: 6. The CDR3 spans 15 residues. CDR3 bases: TGTGCCAGCAGCTTGCCTAGCGGAACAGCCTACGAGCAGTACTTC. It translates to CASSLPSGTAYEQYF.